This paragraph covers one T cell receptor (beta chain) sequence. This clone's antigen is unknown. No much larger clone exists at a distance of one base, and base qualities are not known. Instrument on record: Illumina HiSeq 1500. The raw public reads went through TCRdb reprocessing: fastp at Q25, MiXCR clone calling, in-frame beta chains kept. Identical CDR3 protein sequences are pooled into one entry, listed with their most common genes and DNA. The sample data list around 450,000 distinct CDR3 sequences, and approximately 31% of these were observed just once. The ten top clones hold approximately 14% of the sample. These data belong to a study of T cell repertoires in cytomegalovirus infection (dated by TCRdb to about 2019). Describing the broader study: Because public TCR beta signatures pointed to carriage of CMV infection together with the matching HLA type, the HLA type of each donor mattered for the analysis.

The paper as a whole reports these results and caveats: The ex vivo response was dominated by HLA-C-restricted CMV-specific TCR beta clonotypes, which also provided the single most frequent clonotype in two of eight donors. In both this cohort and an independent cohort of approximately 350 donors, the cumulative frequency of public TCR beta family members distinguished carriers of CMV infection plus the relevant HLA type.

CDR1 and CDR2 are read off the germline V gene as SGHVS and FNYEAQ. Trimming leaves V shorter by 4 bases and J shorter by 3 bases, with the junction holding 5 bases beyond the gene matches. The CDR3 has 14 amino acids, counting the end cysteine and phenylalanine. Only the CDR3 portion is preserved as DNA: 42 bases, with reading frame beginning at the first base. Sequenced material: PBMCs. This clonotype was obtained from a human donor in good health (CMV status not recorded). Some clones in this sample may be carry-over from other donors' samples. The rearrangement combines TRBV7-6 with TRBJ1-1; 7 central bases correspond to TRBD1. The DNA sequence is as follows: TGTGCCAGCAGCTCGGACAGGATATACACTGAAGCTTTCTTT. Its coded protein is CASSSDRIYTEAFF.